This is a list of T cell receptor beta chains from one sample in a study of cytomegalovirus exposure and HLA in healthy donors. Produced via immunoSEQ multiplex PCR; TCRdb's table is partial and in-frame only. Of under 130,000 clones listed, over 12% were seen once; the top ten hold roughly 0.79%. The sequenced material came from PBMCs. These receptor sequences come from a female donor in good health and CMV-seronegative. The CDR3 runs from the conserved cysteine through the conserved F or W. The D gene is left open where the match is weak. The listing skips clone size in some rows; elsewhere it reads once, few, many or a size class.

j_call | v_call | clone_size | d_call | cdr3_aa | cdr3_nt
TRBJ1-5 | TRBV5-6 | . | TRBD1 | CASSLDRVGNQPQHF | TGTGCCAGCAGTTTGGACAGGGTTGGCAATCAGCCCCAGCATTTT
TRBJ2-4 | TRBV19 | . | . | CASSIALPGAKNIQYF | TGTGCCAGTAGTATAGCGCTACCGGGAGCCAAAAACATTCAGTACTTC
TRBJ1-2 | TRBV4-1 | . | . | CASSQDIPRPGTILGYTF | TGCGCCAGCAGCCAAGATATCCCGCGTCCCGGGACAATTCTTGGCTACACCTTC
TRBJ2-7 | TRBV5-6 | . | . | CASSSPGNEQYF | TGTGCCAGCAGCTCCCCCGGGAACGAGCAGTACTTC
TRBJ2-7 | TRBV5-6 | . | TRBD2 | CASTFTSTSGRAVEQYF | TGTGCCAGCACCTTCACGTCTACTAGCGGGAGGGCGGTCGAGCAGTACTTC
TRBJ1-2 | TRBV5-6 | . | . | CASSWADSFYGYTF | TGTGCCAGCAGCTGGGCGGACAGTTTCTATGGCTACACCTTC
TRBJ1-1 | TRBV19 | . | TRBD1 | CASSIWTGSEAFF | TGTGCCAGTAGTATTTGGACAGGCTCAGAAGCTTTCTTT
TRBJ1-2 | TRBV5-6 | . | TRBD1 | CASSLATGPDGYTF | TGTGCCAGCAGCTTGGCGACAGGGCCTGATGGCTACACCTTC
TRBJ2-1 | TRBV7-6 | few | . | CASSVGHSSPYNEQFF | TGTGCCAGCAGCGTCGGTCACTCCTCCCCCTACAATGAGCAGTTCTTC
TRBJ1-1 | TRBV6-6 | few | . | CASTGGALNTEAFF | TGTGCCAGCACGGGGGGGGCGTTGAACACTGAAGCTTTCTTT
TRBJ1-5 | TRBV5-1 | . | . | CASSLLGRPTQPQHF | TGCGCCAGCAGCTTGCTAGGTCGGCCAACCCAGCCCCAGCATTTT
TRBJ2-1 | TRBV2 | many | . | CASEVGAYNEQFF | TGTGCCAGCGAGGTGGGGGCTTACAATGAGCAGTTCTTC
TRBJ1-5 | TRBV28 | . | . | CASSFGGILTQHF | TGTGCCAGCAGTTTTGGGGGGATCTTGACCCAGCATTTT
TRBJ2-2 | TRBV19 | . | . | CASSTTGNTGELFF | TGTGCCAGTAGTACTACTGGGAACACCGGGGAGCTGTTTTTT
TRBJ1-3 | TRBV2 | few | . | CASSENRNTIYF | TGTGCCAGCAGTGAAAATAGAAACACCATATATTTT
TRBJ2-1 | TRBV10-3 | few | TRBD2 | CAISETGLAGGPGEQFF | TGTGCCATCAGTGAAACGGGACTAGCGGGGGGGCCAGGTGAGCAGTTCTTC
TRBJ2-1 | TRBV10-2 | . | TRBD2 | CASSDQLTSGSSYNEQFF | TGCGCCAGCAGCGACCAGCTCACTAGCGGGAGCTCCTACAATGAGCAGTTCTTC
TRBJ1-1 | TRBV5-1 | . | . | CASSSRGTEAFF | TGCGCCAGCAGCTCCAGGGGCACTGAAGCTTTCTTT
TRBJ1-5 | TRBV29-1 | . | . | CSVEGGHNQPQHF | TGCAGCGTTGAAGGCGGACACAATCAGCCCCAGCATTTT
TRBJ1-4 | TRBV11-2 | . | . | CASSWGGEKLFF | TGTGCCAGCAGCTGGGGAGGTGAAAAACTGTTTTTT